This T cell receptor (beta chain) came from a study of regulatory T cells in long-lasting Graves disease. Assembly of TCR beta libraries relied on iRepertoire HTBI primers together with Arm-PCR of CDR3 regions. TCRdb recomputed calls from the multiplex PCR reads with MiXCR, one row per CDR3 protein. The repertoire holds roughly 220,000 distinct CDR3 sequences, with approximately 20% as singletons. Regarding time point: newly diagnosed GD, antithyroid drugs for less than 3 months. There was RNA extracted from PBMCs, and the TCR library was made from it. At least ten counts were recorded for this clonotype. V lost 6 bases to trimming and J lost 4 bases, with 10 bases between them. This CDR3 spans 13 amino acids. Germline V lookup: CDR1 SNHLY, CDR2 FYNNEI.

The chain uses TRBV2 and TRBJ2-1, with D perhaps matching TRBD1 (7 bases). The TCR comes from a female donor with Graves disease. The sequences come from peripheral blood mononuclear cells (PBMCs), collected at new diagnosis, from a patient treated with antithyroid drugs. CDR3 bases: TGTGCCAGCAGGCGGGACAGTTACAATGAGCAGTTCTTC. Protein sequence: CASRRDSYNEQFF.